This T cell receptor (beta chain) originates from a study of shared clonotypes between healthy human individuals. The CDR3 sequence is 19 residues long. With V trimmed by 2 bases and J by 1 base, 9 bases remained unmatched. Germline-derived CDR1 and CDR2 are MGHRA and YSYEKL. Findings of the study overall: Represented genetic and exposure-history diversity was restricted by having few donors.

The authors distributed each subset's genomic DNA evenly over several immunoSEQ plates. This table comes from immunoSEQ multiplex PCR, and its TCRdb copy is limited to in-frame clones, with some not included. The sample includes about 680,000 clones, around 72% of them seen just once. A word on this clone: Its antigen is undetermined.

Sample: memory CD4+ T cells sorted from blood. Subset in this sample: CD45RA-negative fraction. The rearrangement joins TRBV4-1 to TRBJ2-7; TRBD2 matches at 15 bases. This TCR derives from a woman younger than 45 in good health. As DNA, the CDR3 is TGCGCCAGCAGCCAAAGCTTAACGGGACTAGCGGGAGGATCCTACGAGCAGTACTTC. This gives the protein CASSQSLTGLAGGSYEQYF.